Included here is one T cell receptor beta chain sequence, with context. Its antigen is unknown. The data stem from a study of OX40 agonist ivuxolimab in advanced cancers. At the level of the study: Having had anti-PD-1, anti-PD-L1 or anti-CTLA-4 therapy before was allowed, and over 35% had some.

J was trimmed by 7 bases and V by 0 bases; bases with no gene match: 22. The CDR3 extends over 21 amino acids. Germline V CDR1 and CDR2: MGHRA, YSYEKL. Clones were sequenced by immunoSEQ multiplex PCR, and TCRdb holds only the in-frame ones, with some missing. The table has tens of thousands of clones, 75% to 85% seen once. Broader study findings: Relative to CD4+ cells, CD8+ T cells on average had more expanded clones.

The material sequenced was CD4+ or CD8+ T cells sorted from blood, taken in a trial of the OX40 agonist ivuxolimab. This clonotype was obtained from an adult with an advanced solid tumor such as melanoma, head and neck, liver or kidney cancer. The rearrangement uses TRBV4-1 and TRBJ1-5, with 9 bases that match TRBD1. As DNA, the CDR3 is TGCGCCAGCAGCCAAGAAGTATTGGTACCCCGGGACAGGGTTAGAGGACAGCCCCAGCATTTT. Protein: CASSQEVLVPRDRVRGQPQHF.